This TCR beta chain came from a study of shared clonotypes between healthy human individuals (dated by TCRdb to 2018 to 2021). In the study overall: Three men and a couple of women, aged 18 to 49 years, made up the cohort. For each donor, CD4 naive and CD4 memory were each run on three plates, CD8 naive on two plates, and CD8 memory on one plate. Different laboratories and diverse techniques were used to prepare libraries and sequence TCR repertoires, to increase sequencing depth and limit assay-specific biases. Each donor's leukapheresis produced roughly between roughly 0.85 and 10 billion PBMCs. To estimate repertoire size and how much clonotype sharing occurs between individuals, the study deeply sequenced the blood TCR repertoires of several healthy adults. The study at large found these results: Larger estimated clonotype richness was generally found for naive subsets than for memory subsets. Clonotypes shared by all four sorted-subset donors showed higher generation probabilities than non-shared clonotypes. Even with the large sequencing depth, rarefaction of the sorted-subset datasets indicated that sequencing was incomplete. Only blood was sampled, and tissue TCR repertoires likely differ from those in blood. When four donors were compared, the shared fraction of clonotypes was approximately 5% for naive CD4, less than 4% for naive CD8, roughly 2.3% for memory CD4, and 0.35% to 0.4% for memory CD8. Based on pairwise subsampling, the degree of clonotype sharing among donors was expected to be affected by sequencing depth. Because the study included a small number of donors, the genetic and exposure-history diversity represented was limited.

Using the deep immunoSEQ assay, TCR CDR3 regions were amplified from genomic DNA by multiplex PCR. Extracted genomic DNA from each cell subset was distributed evenly across all wells of several immunoSEQ 96-well plates, and each plate was treated as a replicate. For sorted subsets, each replicate PCR was loaded with about 0.2 ug genomic DNA, equivalent to roughly 30,000 T cell genomes. Purified libraries were quantified with a Qubit 3.0 fluorometer, sized on a Bioanalyzer 2100, and re-quantified with the KAPA Library Quantification kit. A separate single-read 150-cycle Illumina NextSeq 550 flow cell was used to sequence each immunoSEQ 96-well plate. As for the authors' bioinformatics: The immunoSEQ output contained only junctional sequences without quality scores, so filtering could not match that applied to full-length reads. To assign V/J genes and CDR3, sequences were annotated against IMGT germline references using PyIR, a Python wrapper for IgBLAST v1.9. Any read was removed if the V/J assignment was weak (E-value above 1e-6), the CDR3 was missing, or the read contained stop codons, out-of-frame junctions, or ambiguous translated residues. V3J clonotypes were defined as sequences sharing an identical inferred V gene, J gene, and CDR3 amino acid sequence. Percentage overlap between repertoires was computed as shared unique clonotypes divided by the size of the smaller repertoire. RTK rarefaction, the Chao1 estimator, and Recon v2.1 estimates of unobserved clonotypes were used to assess repertoire richness. For all TCRbeta clonotypes obtained by the gDNA method from a few donors, generation probabilities were computed with OLGA. Sourced from immuneACCESS, this table was stored by TCRdb with only in-frame sequences that have V and J called. A share of the clones is absent; for the studies checked, an unresolved V gene accounts for under half, and the remainder has no known explanation. V and J calls and clone size are given by that table; D and trimming were obtained from the DNA. The sample data list over a million clones, and approximately 98% of these were observed just once. The top ten hold about 0.4% of the sample.

The donors were healthy, HIV-negative adults with no recently reported acute infections or vaccinations. All donors were Caucasian adults living in Nashville, Tennessee, USA. CD4+ T cells were enriched by magnetic negative selection; naive cells were then positively selected on CD45RA, and the negative fraction formed the memory subset. Blood was collected by leukapheresis, and PBMCs were isolated by Ficoll-Histopaque density gradient centrifugation and then cryopreserved in liquid nitrogen vapor phase. Analytical flow cytometry was used to check the purity and quantity of each magnetically sorted T cell population. Genomic DNA was isolated from each sorted fraction and quantified by UV absorbance on a Nanodrop 2000c. About this clone itself: Its antigen is still unknown. One base away there is no much larger clone; base qualities are not given.

This sequence originates from a man in his thirties or forties in good health. The sequenced sample was naive CD4+ T cells sorted from blood. The sample's cell subset or site label is to be understood as: CD45RA+ positively selected.

The nucleotide sequence is TGTGCCTGGAGTATTAGGACAGGAGTCGTCATGAACACTGAAGCTTTCTTT. This yields the protein CAWSIRTGVVMNTEAFF. Recombination joined TRBV30 with TRBJ1-1; a stretch of 7 junction bases matches TRBD1. Via the germline V gene (reference sequence), CDR1 is GTSNPN and CDR2 SVGIG. The germline V and J ends show losses of 2 bases and 0 bases respectively, and no gene match explains 12 bases of the junction. The CDR3 runs 17 residues from the cysteine to the phenylalanine. Only CDR3 DNA is held: 51 bases, read in frame from base 1.